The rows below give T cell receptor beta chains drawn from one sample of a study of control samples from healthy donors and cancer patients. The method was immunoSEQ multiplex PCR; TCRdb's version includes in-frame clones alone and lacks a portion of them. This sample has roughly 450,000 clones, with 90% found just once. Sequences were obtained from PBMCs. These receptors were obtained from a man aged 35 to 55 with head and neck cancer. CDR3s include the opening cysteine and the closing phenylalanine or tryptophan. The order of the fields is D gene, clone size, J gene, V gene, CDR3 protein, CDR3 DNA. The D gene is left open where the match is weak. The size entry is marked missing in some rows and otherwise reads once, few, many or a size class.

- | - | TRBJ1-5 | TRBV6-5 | CASSQINQPQHF | TGTGCCAGCAGTCAGATAAATCAGCCCCAGCATTTT
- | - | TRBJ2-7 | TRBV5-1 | CASSEKQGRPGEQYF | TGCGCCAGCAGCGAGAAGCAGGGTCGGCCGGGCGAGCAGTACTTC
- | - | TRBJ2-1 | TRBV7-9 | CAAPEGAGNEQFF | TGTGCAGCCCCGGAGGGGGCCGGCAATGAGCAGTTCTTC
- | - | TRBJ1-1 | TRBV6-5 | CANTLEPQFTEAFF | TGTGCCAACACTTTAGAGCCCCAGTTCACTGAAGCTTTCTTT
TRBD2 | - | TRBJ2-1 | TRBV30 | CACGLAGPYNEQFF | TGTGCCTGTGGGCTAGCGGGGCCCTACAATGAGCAGTTCTTC
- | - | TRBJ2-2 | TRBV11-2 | CASSLVGETGELFF | TGTGCCAGCAGCTTAGTCGGGGAAACCGGGGAGCTGTTTTTT
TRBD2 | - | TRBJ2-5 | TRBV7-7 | CASSLVRGGPKETQYF | TGTGCTAGCAGCTTAGTACGGGGGGGGCCAAAAGAGACCCAGTACTTC
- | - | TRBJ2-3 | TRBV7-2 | CASSLGTGAFDTQYF | TGTGCCAGCAGCTTAGGAACAGGTGCTTTTGATACGCAGTATTTT
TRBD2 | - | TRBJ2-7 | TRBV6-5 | CASSISGSYEQYF | TGTGCCAGCAGTATTAGCGGGAGCTACGAGCAGTACTTC
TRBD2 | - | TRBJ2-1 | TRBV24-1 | CATSDRASGRAINEQFF | TGTGCCACCAGTGATAGGGCTAGCGGGAGGGCTATCAATGAGCAGTTCTTC
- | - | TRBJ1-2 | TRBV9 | CASSVDGADIGYTF | TGTGCCAGCAGCGTAGATGGGGCAGACATTGGCTACACCTTC
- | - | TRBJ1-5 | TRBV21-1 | CASSIRRDRVVMGNQPQHF | TGTGCCAGCAGCATACGAAGGGACAGGGTTGTTATGGGCAATCAGCCCCAGCATTTT
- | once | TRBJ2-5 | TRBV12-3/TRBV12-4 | CASSPLGAETQYF | TGTGCCAGCAGCCCCTTGGGCGCGGAGACCCAGTACTTC
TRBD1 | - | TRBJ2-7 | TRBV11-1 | CASSLGQGWYEQYF | TGTGCCAGCAGCTTGGGACAGGGCTGGTACGAGCAGTACTTC
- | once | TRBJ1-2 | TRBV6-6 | CASSYSGGSGYTF | TGTGCCAGCAGTTACTCGGGCGGGAGTGGCTACACCTTC
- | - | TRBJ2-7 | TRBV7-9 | CASSPGLLSAEQYF | TGTGCCAGCAGCCCGGGACTTCTATCCGCCGAGCAGTACTTC
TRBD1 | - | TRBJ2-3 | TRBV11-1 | CASSLPRGQGADTQYF | TGTGCCAGCAGCTTACCCCGGGGACAGGGTGCAGATACGCAGTATTTT
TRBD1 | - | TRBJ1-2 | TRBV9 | CASSPTGKVESNYGYTF | TGTGCCAGCAGCCCGACAGGGAAAGTGGAGTCTAACTATGGCTACACCTTC
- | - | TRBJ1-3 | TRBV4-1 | CASSQGAYSGNTIYF | TGCGCCAGCAGCCAAGGAGCGTACTCTGGAAACACCATATATTTT
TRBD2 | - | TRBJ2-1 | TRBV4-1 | CASSQVGSGGDNEQFF | TGCGCCAGCAGCCAAGTTGGGAGCGGGGGGGACAATGAGCAGTTCTTC
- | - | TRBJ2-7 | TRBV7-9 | CASSRPGGYEQYF | TGTGCCAGCAGCCGACCTGGGGGCTACGAGCAGTACTTC
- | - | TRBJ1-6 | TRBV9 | CASSVRGESSPLHF | TGTGCCAGCAGCGTAAGAGGGGAAAGTTCACCCCTCCACTTT
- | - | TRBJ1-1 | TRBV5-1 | CASSLESGYTEAFF | TGCGCCAGCAGCTTGGAATCGGGGTACACTGAAGCTTTCTTT
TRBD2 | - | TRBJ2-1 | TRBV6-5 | CASSSGLAMDYNEQFF | TGTGCCAGCAGTTCGGGACTAGCAATGGACTACAATGAGCAGTTCTTC
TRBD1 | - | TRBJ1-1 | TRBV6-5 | CASSYSGTGGDTEAFF | TGTGCCAGCAGTTACTCGGGGACAGGGGGGGACACTGAAGCTTTCTTT
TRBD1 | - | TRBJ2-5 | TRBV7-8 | CASSSLTGVDTETQYF | TGTGCCAGCAGCTCCCTGACAGGGGTAGATACAGAGACCCAGTACTTC